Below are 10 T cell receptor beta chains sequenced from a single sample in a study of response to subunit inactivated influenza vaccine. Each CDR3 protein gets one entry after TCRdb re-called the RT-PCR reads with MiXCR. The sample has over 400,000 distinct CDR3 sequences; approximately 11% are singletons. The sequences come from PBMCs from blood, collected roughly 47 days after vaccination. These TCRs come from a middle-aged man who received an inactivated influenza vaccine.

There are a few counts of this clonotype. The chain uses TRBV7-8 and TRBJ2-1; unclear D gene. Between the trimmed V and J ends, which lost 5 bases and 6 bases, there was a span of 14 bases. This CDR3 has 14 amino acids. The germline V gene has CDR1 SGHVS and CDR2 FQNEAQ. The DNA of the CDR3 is TGTGCCAGCAGCCTTAGATGGCAAGTCAATGAGCAGTTCTTC. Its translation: CASSLRWQVNEQFF.

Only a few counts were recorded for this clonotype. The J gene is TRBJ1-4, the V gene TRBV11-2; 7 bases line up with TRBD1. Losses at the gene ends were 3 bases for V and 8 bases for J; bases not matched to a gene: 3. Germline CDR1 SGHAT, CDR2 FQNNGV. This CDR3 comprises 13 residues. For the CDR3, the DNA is TGTGCCAGCAGCTTCCAGGGGGAAGAAAAACTGTTTTTT. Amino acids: CASSFQGEEKLFF.

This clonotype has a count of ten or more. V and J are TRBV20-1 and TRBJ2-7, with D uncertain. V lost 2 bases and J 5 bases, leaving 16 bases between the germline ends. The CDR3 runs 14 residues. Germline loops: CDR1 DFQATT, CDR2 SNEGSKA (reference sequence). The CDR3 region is CSARTDQGPHEQYF. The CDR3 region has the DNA TGCAGTGCTAGAACGGACCAAGGCCCCCACGAGCAGTACTTC.

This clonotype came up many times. CDR3 residues: CSLSTGVGETQYF. As DNA, the CDR3 is TGCAGCCTATCGACAGGGGTCGGGGAGACCCAGTACTTC. This chain links TRBV29-1 with TRBJ2-5; TRBD1 agrees at 8 bases. The CDR3 runs 13 residues. The V and J ends lost 8 bases and 5 bases, in that order; junction bases with no gene match: 10. From germline, CDR1 is SQVTM and CDR2 ANQGSEA.

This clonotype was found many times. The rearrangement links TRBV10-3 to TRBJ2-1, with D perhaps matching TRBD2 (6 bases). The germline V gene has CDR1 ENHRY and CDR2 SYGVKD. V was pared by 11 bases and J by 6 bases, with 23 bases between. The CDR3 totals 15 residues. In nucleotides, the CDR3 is TGTGCCGCCCGGGCCGGCGGGACTCCTTCCAATGAGCAGTTCTTC. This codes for CAARAGGTPSNEQFF.

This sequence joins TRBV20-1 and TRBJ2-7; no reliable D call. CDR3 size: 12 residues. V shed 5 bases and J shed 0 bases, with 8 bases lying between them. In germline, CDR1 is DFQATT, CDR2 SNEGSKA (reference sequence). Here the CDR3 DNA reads TGCAGTGCTCGGAAGAGCTCCTACGAGCAGTACTTC. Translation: CSARKSSYEQYF.

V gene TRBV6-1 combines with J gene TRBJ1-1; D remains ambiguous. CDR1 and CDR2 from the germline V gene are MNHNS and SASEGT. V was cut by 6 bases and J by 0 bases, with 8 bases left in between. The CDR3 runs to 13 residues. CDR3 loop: CASRLTLNTEAFF. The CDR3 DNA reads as TGTGCCAGCAGACTCACTTTGAACACTGAAGCTTTCTTT.

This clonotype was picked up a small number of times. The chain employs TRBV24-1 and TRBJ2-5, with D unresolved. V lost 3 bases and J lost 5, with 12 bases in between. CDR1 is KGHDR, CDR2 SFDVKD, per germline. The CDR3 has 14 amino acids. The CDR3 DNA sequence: TGTGCCACCAGTGATCGGTGGTTGGGGGAGACCCAGTACTTC. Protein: CATSDRWLGETQYF.

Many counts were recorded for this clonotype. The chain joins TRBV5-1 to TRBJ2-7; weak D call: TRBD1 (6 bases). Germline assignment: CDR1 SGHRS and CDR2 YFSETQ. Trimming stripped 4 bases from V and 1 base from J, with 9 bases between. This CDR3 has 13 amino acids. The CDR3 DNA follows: TGCGCCAGCAGCCAGGACAGATCCTACGAGCAGTACTTC. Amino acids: CASSQDRSYEQYF. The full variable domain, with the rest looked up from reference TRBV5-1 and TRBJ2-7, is KAGVTQTPRYLIKTRGQQVTLSCSPISGHRSVSWYQQTPGQGLQFLFEYFSETQRNKGNFPGRFSGRQFSNSRSEMNVSTLELGDSALYLCASSQDRSYEQYFGPGTRLTVT.

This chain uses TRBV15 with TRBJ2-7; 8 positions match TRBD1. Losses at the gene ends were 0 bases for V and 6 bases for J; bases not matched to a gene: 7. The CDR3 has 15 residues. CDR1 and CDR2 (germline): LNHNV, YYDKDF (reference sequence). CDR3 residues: CATSRDRDRGGEQYF. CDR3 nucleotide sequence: TGTGCCACCAGCAGAGACCGAGACAGGGGTGGCGAGCAGTACTTC.